The next 7 T cell receptor beta chains were all read from a single sample in a study of CD4+ T cells in melanoma. The assay was immunoSEQ multiplex PCR, and TCRdb's table has in-frame clones only and misses some. The table includes more than 15,000 clones, over 70% detected once. The sequenced material came from cells from a culture (not recorded whether cultured in vitro). The receptors shown here come from a human donor with melanoma.

The V and J genes are TRBV29-1 and TRBJ1-4, with D unclear. V lost 3 bases, J lost 5 bases, and 4 bases lay in between. CDR3 length: 11 residues. The germline gives CDR1 SQVTM, CDR2 ANQGSEA. The CDR3, as DNA: TGCAGCGTTGAGCAGAATGAAAAACTGTTTTTT. Translating gives CSVEQNEKLFF.

The CDR3, as DNA: TGTGCCAGCAGCAGTGACAGATACAATGAGCAGTTCTTC. Translation gives CASSSDRYNEQFF. V usage is TRBV7-3 and J usage is TRBJ2-1, with D maybe TRBD1 (5 bases). The CDR3 covers 13 residues. From germline, CDR1 is SGHTA and CDR2 FQGTGA. Deletions cut 5 bases from V and 4 bases from J, with 9 bases between.

The chain combines TRBV5-1 with TRBJ2-5; D may be TRBD1 or TRBD2 (7 bases each). V lost 0 bases and J lost 3, with 18 bases in between. The germline gives CDR1 SGHRS, CDR2 YFSETQ. The CDR3 contains 17 residues. The DNA of the CDR3 is TGCGCCAGCAGCTTGGGGGCAGGGGGGGGGCCTGAAGAGACCCAGTACTTC. Residues: CASSLGAGGGPEETQYF. The full variable domain, its missing parts supplied by reference TRBV5-1 and TRBJ2-5, is KAGVTQTPRYLIKTRGQQVTLSCSPISGHRSVSWYQQTPGQGLQFLFEYFSETQRNKGNFPGRFSGRQFSNSRSEMNVSTLELGDSALYLCASSLGAGGGPEETQYFGPGTRLLVL.

The chain recombines TRBV2 with TRBJ2-4, with D perhaps assigned TRBD1 or TRBD2 (6 bases each). Germline CDR1 reads SNHLY; CDR2 reads FYNNEI. V dropped 3 bases and J dropped 0 bases, with 18 bases sitting between them. This CDR3 contains 18 residues. In nucleotides, the CDR3 is TGTGCCAGCAGTGACCCGGGGGCTGTTGCCCTAGCCAAAAACATTCAGTACTTC. Protein sequence: CASSDPGAVALAKNIQYF.

The V call is TRBV4-1, the J call TRBJ2-2; TRBD2 aligns across 9 bases. The CDR3 extends over 18 amino acids. After removal of 1 base from V and 5 bases from J, the junction contained 11 bases not matched to a gene. From germline, CDR1 is MGHRA and CDR2 YSYEKL. The CDR3 is CASSQVKSSGALTGELFF. DNA of the CDR3: TGCGCCAGCAGCCAAGTTAAGTCTAGCGGGGCGTTAACCGGGGAGCTGTTTTTT.

In its sample, this clone was seen a few times. The chain combines TRBV29-1 with TRBJ2-7; possibly TRBD2 for D (6 bases). V was cut by 6 bases and J by 6 bases, with 18 bases left in between. Germline assignment: CDR1 SQVTM and CDR2 ANQGSEA. The CDR3 covers 13 residues. This CDR3 reads CSVRGTFGGEQYF. CDR3 sequence (DNA): TGCAGCGTCCGGGGGACGTTCGGGGGCGAGCAGTACTTC.

The chain combines TRBV6-6 with TRBJ2-1; unclear D gene. The CDR3 contains 12 residues. V lost 6 bases and J 10 bases, leaving 13 bases between the germline ends. Germline V CDR1 and CDR2: MNHNY, SVGAGI (reference sequence). CDR3 loop: CASSRPQLEQFF. The CDR3 coding sequence is TGTGCCAGCAGCCGACCCCAGCTAGAGCAGTTCTTC.